This T cell receptor beta chain was observed in a study of T cells in narcolepsy. Whole-study context: Enrolled donors included narcolepsy type 1 or type 2 patients and healthy controls. Study conclusions and caveats: Autoreactive clonotypes reportedly recurred in blood of same and different patients, not controls. Autoreactive clone sequences were missing from some blood memory CD4+ repertoires. HCRT-specific and TRIB2-specific autoreactive clonotypes appeared among same-patient CSF and blood CD4+ clonotypes.

Sequencing was performed with immunoSEQ multiplex PCR; in TCRdb, only in-frame clones are kept and a portion is missing. The sample lists around 35,000 clones, more than 70% seen once, with 1.1% in the top ten. A word on this clone: What it binds is unknown.

CDR1 and CDR2 (germline): MNHNY, SVGAGI (reference sequence). The germline V and J ends were trimmed by 6 bases and 0 bases, with 15 bases remaining between them. This CDR3 region has 16 residues. This sequence joins TRBV6-6 and TRBJ2-1, with a possible D match to TRBD2 (6 bases). This receptor was identified in a human donor in good health. The sequenced sample was memory (CD45RA-) CD4+ T cells from blood. The chain's CDR3 is CASRLIRGSSYNEQFF. The CDR3 DNA reads TGTGCCAGCAGATTAATACGGGGGAGCTCCTACAATGAGCAGTTCTTC.